These 9 T cell receptor beta chains share one sample of origin, sequenced in a study of graft-versus-host responses after intestinal transplantation. Profiled with immunoSEQ multiplex PCR; TCRdb holds only in-frame clones, not every one. Here the sample spans about 78,000 clones, around 87% being singletons. Their target antigens are unknown. The source was unstimulated CD8+ T cells sorted from spleen or lymph node cells, collected before transplant. The origin of the receptors is a human donor who was the organ donor for an intestinal transplant.

V usage is TRBV9 and J usage is TRBJ2-1; D not resolved. The germline gives CDR1 SGDLS, CDR2 YYNGEE. The CDR3 runs to 13 residues. V was trimmed by 3 bases and J by 7 bases, leaving 11 bases between them. The CDR3 region is CASSGKLGNEQFF. The CDR3 DNA follows: TGTGCCAGCAGCGGGAAGCTAGGAAATGAGCAGTTCTTC.

The J gene is TRBJ1-1, the V gene TRBV11-2, with no clear D. V lost 0 bases to trimming and J lost 0 bases, with 20 bases between them. CDR1 and CDR2 from the germline V gene are SGHAT and FQNNGV. The CDR3 extends over 19 amino acids. The CDR3 sequence is CASSLDHPEGIGMNTEAFF. In nucleotides, the CDR3 is TGTGCCAGCAGCTTAGATCATCCAGAGGGTATAGGGATGAACACTGAAGCTTTCTTT.

This chain joins TRBV7-9 and TRBJ1-6; the D is unclear. The germline gives CDR1 SEHNR, CDR2 FQNEAQ (reference sequence). The CDR3 length is 14 residues. V lost 5 bases and J 6 bases, leaving 11 bases between the germline ends. The CDR3, as DNA: TGTGCCAGCAGCATACGGGTACCTAATTCACCCCTCCACTTT. Translation gives CASSIRVPNSPLHF.

The gene calls are TRBV5-4 and TRBJ1-6; D remains unclear. CDR3 length equals 12 residues. CDR1 is SGHNT, CDR2 YYREEE, per germline (reference sequence). The ends were cut back, 5 bases at V and 9 bases at J, with 9 bases in the middle. The CDR3 DNA sequence: TGTGCCAGCAGTGTTGGAGGTTCACCCCTCCACTTT. Amino acid sequence: CASSVGGSPLHF.

V usage is TRBV4-2 and J usage is TRBJ2-3; D remains ambiguous. This CDR3 is 18 amino acids long. Germline CDR1 reads LGHNA; CDR2 reads YNFKEQ. V was pared by 0 bases and J by 2 bases, with 18 bases between. CDR3 sequence reads: CASSQDSPPADLTDTQYF. The CDR3 region has the DNA TGTGCCAGCAGCCAAGATTCGCCCCCTGCGGACCTCACAGATACGCAGTATTTT.

The V gene is TRBV29-1, the J gene TRBJ1-1; D unresolved. With 3 bases removed from V and 4 bases from J, the gap between germline ends came to 15 bases. The V gene's germline CDR1 is SQVTM and CDR2 ANQGSEA. The length of the CDR3 is 14 residues. The CDR3 coding sequence is TGCAGCGTTGATCCTTCGGGTTGGGGCACTGAAGCTTTCTTT. Protein product: CSVDPSGWGTEAFF. Full variable domain (remainder filled in from reference TRBV29-1 and TRBJ1-1): SAVISQKPSRDICQRGTSLTIQCQVDSQVTMMFWYRQQPGQSLTLIATANQGSEATYESGFVIDKFPISRPNLTFSTLTVSNMSPEDSSIYLCSVDPSGWGTEAFFGQGTRLTVV.

The chain links TRBV7-9 to TRBJ1-1; 9 positions match TRBD1. Losses at the gene ends were 4 bases for V and 2 bases for J; bases not matched to a gene: 8. This CDR3 contains 16 residues. Germline CDR1 and CDR2: SEHNR and FQNEAQ (reference sequence). CDR3 bases: TGTGCCAGCAGCTCACGCCCGGGACAGGGAAACACTGAAGCTTTCTTT. It yields the protein CASSSRPGQGNTEAFF.

Notes on this clone: Mismatch with germline at one junction end may stem from a read error. The chain combines TRBV20-1 with TRBJ1-2; maybe TRBD1 (5 bases). CDR1 DFQATT and CDR2 SNEGSKA come from the germline V gene (reference sequence). CDR3 length: 11 amino acids. In DNA, the CDR3 is TGCAGTGCTAGTTCACGGGCTGGGGCCTCTTTC. It encodes CSASSRAGASF.

This clone was counted a few times. J is TRBJ1-1 and V is TRBV27, with 7 bases fitting TRBD1. Germline CDR1 and CDR2: MNHEY and SMNVEV (reference sequence). The CDR3 spans 16 residues. The V segment lost 3 bases and the J segment 0 bases; nucleotides outside the gene matches: 7. DNA for the CDR3: TGTGCCAGCAGTTTCTTCGGGACAGAAGTGAACACTGAAGCTTTCTTT. Translating it yields CASSFFGTEVNTEAFF.